This T cell receptor (beta chain) was identified in a study of cytomegalovirus exposure and HLA in healthy donors. Points from the study as a whole: Through in vitro validation, three CMV-associated chains were shown to be specific for CMV antigens. Some TCR beta chains (more than 150 of them) were listed as cytomegalovirus-associated.

As for this clone: What it binds is unknown.

The V and J ends lost 4 bases and 8 bases respectively, with 18 bases between them. This CDR3 region has 14 residues. Germline values: CDR1 SGHRS, CDR2 YFSETQ. Assay used: immunoSEQ multiplex PCR; TCRdb lists only in-frame clones, some missing. The sample lists about 56,000 clones, roughly 89% occurring once. This clonotype originated in a young woman in good health and CMV-seronegative. V usage is TRBV5-1 and J usage is TRBJ1-1, with a weak D call TRBD1 (6 bases). Input material: PBMCs. This CDR3 is CASSPGEDRAEAFF. The CDR3 coding sequence is TGCGCCAGCAGCCCCGGTGAGGACAGAGCCGAAGCTTTCTTT.